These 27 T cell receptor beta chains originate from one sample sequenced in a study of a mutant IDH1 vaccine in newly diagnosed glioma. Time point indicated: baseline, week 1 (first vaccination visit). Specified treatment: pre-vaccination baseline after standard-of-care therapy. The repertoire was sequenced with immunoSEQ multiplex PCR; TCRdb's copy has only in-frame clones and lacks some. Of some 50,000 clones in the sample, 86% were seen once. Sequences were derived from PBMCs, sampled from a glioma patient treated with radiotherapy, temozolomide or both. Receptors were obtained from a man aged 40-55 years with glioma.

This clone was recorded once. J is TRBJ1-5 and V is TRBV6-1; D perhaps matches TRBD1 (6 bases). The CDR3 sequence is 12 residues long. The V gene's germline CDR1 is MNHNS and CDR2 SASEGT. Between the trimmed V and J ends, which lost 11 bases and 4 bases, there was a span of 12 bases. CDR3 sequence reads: CAGGRGNQPQHF. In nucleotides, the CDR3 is TGTGCCGGGGGCCGGGGAAATCAGCCCCAGCATTTT.

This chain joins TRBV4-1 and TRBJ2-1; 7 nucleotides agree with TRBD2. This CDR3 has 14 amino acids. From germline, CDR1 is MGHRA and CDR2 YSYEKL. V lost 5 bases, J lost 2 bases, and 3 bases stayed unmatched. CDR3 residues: CASSFGLAYNEQFF. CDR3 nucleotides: TGCGCCAGCAGCTTCGGACTAGCCTACAATGAGCAGTTCTTC.

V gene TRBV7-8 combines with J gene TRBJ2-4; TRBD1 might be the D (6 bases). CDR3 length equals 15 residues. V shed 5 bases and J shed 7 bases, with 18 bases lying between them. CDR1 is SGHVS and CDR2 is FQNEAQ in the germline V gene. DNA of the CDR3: TGTGCCAGCAGCACCCGGGACACTCGCGGGAACATTCAGTACTTC. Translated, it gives CASSTRDTRGNIQYF. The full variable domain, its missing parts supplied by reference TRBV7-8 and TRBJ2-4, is GAGVSQSPRYKVAKRGQDVALRCDPISGHVSLFWYQQALGQGPEFLTYFQNEAQLDKSGLPSDRFFAERPEGSVSTLKIQRTQQEDSAVYLCASSTRDTRGNIQYFGAGTRLSVL.

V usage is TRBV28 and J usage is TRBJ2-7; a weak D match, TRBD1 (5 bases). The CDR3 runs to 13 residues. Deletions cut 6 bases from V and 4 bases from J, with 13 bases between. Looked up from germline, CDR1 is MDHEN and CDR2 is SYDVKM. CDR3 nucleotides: TGTGCCAGCAGGCCCTCAGGGAAGTACGAGCAGTACTTC. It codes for CASRPSGKYEQYF.

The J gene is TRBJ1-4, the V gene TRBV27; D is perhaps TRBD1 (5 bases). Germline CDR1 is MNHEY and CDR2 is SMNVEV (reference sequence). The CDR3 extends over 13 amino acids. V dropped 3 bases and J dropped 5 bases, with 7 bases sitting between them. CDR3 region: CASSFRENEKLFF. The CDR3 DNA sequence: TGTGCCAGCAGTTTCAGGGAAAATGAAAAACTGTTTTTT.

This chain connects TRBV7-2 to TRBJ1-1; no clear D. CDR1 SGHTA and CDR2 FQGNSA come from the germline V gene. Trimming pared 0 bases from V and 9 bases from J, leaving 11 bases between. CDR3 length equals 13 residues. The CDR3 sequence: CASSLANVRQAFF. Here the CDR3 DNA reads TGTGCCAGCAGCTTAGCAAACGTTAGGCAAGCTTTCTTT.

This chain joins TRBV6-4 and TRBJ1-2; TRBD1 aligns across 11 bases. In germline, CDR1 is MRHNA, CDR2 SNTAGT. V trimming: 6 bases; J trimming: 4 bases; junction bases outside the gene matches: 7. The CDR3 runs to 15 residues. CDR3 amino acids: CASRNRDRGIYGYTF. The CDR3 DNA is TGTGCCAGCAGAAACCGGGACAGGGGGATCTATGGCTACACCTTC.

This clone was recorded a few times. DNA of the CDR3: TGCGCCAGCAGCCAAGAGCAGGGGAGGAATCAGCCCCAGCATTTT. Its protein is CASSQEQGRNQPQHF. The chain uses TRBV4-1 and TRBJ1-5, with a weak D call TRBD1 (6 bases). The ends were cut back, 0 bases at V and 4 bases at J, with 10 bases in the middle. CDR1 MGHRA and CDR2 YSYEKL come from the germline V gene. This CDR3 has 15 amino acids.

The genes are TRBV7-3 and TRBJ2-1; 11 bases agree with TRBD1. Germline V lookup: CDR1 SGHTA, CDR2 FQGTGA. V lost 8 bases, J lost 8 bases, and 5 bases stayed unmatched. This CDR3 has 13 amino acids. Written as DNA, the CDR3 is TGTGCCAGCGGGGGACAGGGGGGCGATGAGCAGTTCTTC. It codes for CASGGQGGDEQFF.

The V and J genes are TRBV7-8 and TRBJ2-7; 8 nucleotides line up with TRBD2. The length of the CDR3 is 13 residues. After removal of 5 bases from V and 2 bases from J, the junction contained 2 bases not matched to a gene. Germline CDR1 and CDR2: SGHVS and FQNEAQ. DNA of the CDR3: TGTGCCAGCAGCAGGACTAGCCCCTACGAGCAGTACTTC. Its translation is CASSRTSPYEQYF.

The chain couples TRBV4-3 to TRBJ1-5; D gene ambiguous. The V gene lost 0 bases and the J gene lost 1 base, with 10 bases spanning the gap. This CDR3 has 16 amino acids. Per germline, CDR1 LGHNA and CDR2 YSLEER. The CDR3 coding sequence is TGCGCCAGCAGCCAAGAGAGGAGCGGGAGCAATCAGCCCCAGCATTTT. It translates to CASSQERSGSNQPQHF.

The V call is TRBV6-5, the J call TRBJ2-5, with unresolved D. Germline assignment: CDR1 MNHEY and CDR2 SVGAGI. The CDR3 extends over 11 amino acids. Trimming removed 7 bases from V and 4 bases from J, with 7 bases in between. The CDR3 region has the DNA TGTGCCAGCACTCTTCGAGAGACCCAGTACTTC. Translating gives CASTLRETQYF.

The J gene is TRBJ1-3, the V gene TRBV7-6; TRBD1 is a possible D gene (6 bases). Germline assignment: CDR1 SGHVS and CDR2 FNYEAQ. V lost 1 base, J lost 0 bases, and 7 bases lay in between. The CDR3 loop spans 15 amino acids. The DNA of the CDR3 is TGTGCCAGCAGCTTAGGGGGGGCCTCTGGAAACACCATATATTTT. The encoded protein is CASSLGGASGNTIYF.

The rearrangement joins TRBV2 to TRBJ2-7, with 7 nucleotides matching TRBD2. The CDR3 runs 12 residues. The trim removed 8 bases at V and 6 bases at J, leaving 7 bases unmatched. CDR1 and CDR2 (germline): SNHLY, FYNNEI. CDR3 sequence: CASQTSSSEQYF. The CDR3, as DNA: TGTGCCAGCCAGACTAGCTCAAGCGAGCAGTACTTC.

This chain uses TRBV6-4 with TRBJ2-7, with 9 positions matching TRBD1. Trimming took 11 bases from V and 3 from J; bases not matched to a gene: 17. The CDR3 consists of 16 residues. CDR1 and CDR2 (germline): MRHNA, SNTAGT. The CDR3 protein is CARFLTGTGFFYEQYF. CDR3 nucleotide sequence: TGTGCCCGATTTCTTACCGGGACAGGGTTTTTCTACGAGCAGTACTTC.

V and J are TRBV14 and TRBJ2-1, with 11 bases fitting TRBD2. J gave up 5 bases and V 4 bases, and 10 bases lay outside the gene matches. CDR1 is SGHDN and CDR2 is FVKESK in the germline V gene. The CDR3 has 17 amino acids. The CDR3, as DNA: TGTGCCAGCAGCCCCCCGGTTTCTAGCGGGAGGAACAATGAGCAGTTCTTC. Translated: CASSPPVSSGRNNEQFF.

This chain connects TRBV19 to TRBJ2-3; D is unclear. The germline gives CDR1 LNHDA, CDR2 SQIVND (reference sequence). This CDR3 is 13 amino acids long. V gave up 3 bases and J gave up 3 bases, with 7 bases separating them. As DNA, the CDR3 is TGTGCCAGTAGTATCATAGGGACAGATACGCAGTATTTT. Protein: CASSIIGTDTQYF.

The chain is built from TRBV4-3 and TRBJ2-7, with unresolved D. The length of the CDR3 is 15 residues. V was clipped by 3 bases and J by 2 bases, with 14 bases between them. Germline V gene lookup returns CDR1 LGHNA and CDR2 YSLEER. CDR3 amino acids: CASSQGRTETYEQYF. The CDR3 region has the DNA TGCGCCAGCAGCCAGGGCCGGACGGAGACCTACGAGCAGTACTTC.

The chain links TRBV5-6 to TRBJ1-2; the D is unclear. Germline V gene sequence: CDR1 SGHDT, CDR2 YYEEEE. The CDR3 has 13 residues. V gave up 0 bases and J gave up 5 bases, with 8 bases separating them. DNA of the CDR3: TGTGCCAGCAGCTTGGGAGGGCTTTATGGCTACACCTTC. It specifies CASSLGGLYGYTF.

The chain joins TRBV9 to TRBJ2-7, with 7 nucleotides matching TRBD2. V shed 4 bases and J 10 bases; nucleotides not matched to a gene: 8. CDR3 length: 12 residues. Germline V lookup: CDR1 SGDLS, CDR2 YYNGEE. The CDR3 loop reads CASSPGEGIQYF. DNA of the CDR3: TGTGCCAGCAGCCCGGGGGAGGGGATTCAGTACTTC. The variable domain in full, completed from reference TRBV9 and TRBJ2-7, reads DSGVTQTPKHLITATGQRVTLRCSPRSGDLSVYWYQQSLDQGLQFLIQYYNGEERAKGNILERFSAQQFPDLHSELNLSSLELGDSALYFCASSPGEGIQYFGPGTRLTVT.

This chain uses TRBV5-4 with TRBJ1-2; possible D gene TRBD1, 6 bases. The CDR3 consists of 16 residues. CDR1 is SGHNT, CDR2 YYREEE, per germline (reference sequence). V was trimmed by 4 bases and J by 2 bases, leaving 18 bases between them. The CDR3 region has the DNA TGTGCCAGCAGCAGTTGGGGGCGTGTCGCCAACTATGGCTACACCTTC. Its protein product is CASSSWGRVANYGYTF.

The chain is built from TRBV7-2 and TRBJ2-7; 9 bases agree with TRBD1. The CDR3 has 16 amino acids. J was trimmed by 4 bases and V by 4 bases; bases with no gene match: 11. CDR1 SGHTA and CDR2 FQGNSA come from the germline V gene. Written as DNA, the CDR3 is TGTGCCAGCAGCTCGCTGACCGGGACAGGGAAATACGAGCAGTACTTC. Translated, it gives CASSSLTGTGKYEQYF.

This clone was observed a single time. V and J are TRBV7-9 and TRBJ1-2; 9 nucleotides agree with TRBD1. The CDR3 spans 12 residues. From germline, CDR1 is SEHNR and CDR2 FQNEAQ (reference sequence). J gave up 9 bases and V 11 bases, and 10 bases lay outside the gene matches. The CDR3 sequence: CAAGGTGNSYTF. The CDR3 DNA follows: TGTGCCGCGGGGGGGACAGGGAATAGCTACACCTTC. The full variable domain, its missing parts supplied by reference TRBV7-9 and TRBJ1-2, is DTGVSQNPRHKITKRGQNVTFRCDPISEHNRLYWYRQTLGQGPEFLTYFQNEAQLEKSRLLSDRFSAERPKGSFSTLEIQRTEQGDSAMYLCAAGGTGNSYTFGSGTRLTVV.

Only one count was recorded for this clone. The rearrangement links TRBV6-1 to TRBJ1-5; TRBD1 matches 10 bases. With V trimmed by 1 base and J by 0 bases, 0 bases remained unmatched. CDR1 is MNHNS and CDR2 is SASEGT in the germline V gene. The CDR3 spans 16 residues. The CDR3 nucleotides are TGTGCCAGCAGTGAAGGGACAGGGGGTAGCAATCAGCCCCAGCATTTT. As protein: CASSEGTGGSNQPQHF.

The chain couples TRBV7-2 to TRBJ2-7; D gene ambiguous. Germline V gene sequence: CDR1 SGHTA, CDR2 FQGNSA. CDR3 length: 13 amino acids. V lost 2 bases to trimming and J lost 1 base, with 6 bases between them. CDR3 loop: CASSLSGSYEQYF. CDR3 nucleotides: TGTGCCAGCAGCTTAAGTGGGTCCTACGAGCAGTACTTC.

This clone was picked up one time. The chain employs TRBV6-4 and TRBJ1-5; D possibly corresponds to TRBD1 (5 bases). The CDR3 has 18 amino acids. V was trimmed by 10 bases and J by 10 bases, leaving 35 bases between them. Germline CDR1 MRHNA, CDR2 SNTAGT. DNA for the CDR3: TGTGCCACCCTTGGCATGGGGACTCAATCAGCCCCAGCATGTCCCCAGCATTTT. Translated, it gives CATLGMGTQSAPACPQHF.

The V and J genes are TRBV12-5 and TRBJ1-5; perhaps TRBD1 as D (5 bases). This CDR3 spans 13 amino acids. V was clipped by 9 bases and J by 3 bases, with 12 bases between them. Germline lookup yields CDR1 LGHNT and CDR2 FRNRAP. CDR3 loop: CASSQGVNQPQHF. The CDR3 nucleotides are TGTGCTAGCTCCCAGGGCGTCAATCAGCCCCAGCATTTT.